The clone carrying this T cell receptor beta chain has at least ten counts. MiXCR, applied by TCRdb to the RACE reads, yields one record per CDR3 protein. Among tens of thousands of distinct CDR3 sequences listed, 9.6% were seen once. These data originate in a study of human T cells and chemical hapten exposure. Germline assignment: CDR1 KGHSH and CDR2 LQKENI. CDR3 length: 13 residues. The V gene end was trimmed by 6 bases and the J gene end by 4 bases; junction bases not matched to a gene: 0. The sample's time point: pre-sensitization, week 0. Treatment in this sample: therapeutic diphenylcyclopropenone sensitization with weekly scalp DPC.

The clonotype originates from a woman aged 40 to 55 with alopecia areata. Some clones in this sample may be carry-over from other donors' samples. The sample consisted of whole blood, taken in connection with sensitization to the hapten diphenylcyclopropenone (DPC). The chain couples TRBV18 to TRBJ1-6; 7 nucleotides line up with TRBD1. For the CDR3, the DNA is TGTGCCAGCTCGACAGGGTATAATTCACCCCTCCACTTT. Translating it yields CASSTGYNSPLHF.